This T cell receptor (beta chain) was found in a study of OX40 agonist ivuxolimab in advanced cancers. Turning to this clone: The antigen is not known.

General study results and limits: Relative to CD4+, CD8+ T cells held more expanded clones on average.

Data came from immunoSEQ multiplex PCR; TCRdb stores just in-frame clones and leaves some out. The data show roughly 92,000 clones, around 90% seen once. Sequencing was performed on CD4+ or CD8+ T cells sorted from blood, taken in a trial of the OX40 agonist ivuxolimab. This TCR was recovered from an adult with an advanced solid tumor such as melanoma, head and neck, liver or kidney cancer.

CDR3 amino acids: CASSSYRTSYNEQFF. The CDR3 DNA sequence: TGTGCCAGCAGTTCCTATAGGACTAGTTACAATGAGCAGTTCTTC. The chain uses TRBV25-1 and TRBJ2-1; 7 bases line up with TRBD2. The CDR3 has 15 amino acids. Germline assignment: CDR1 MGHDK and CDR2 SYGVNS. The junction had 8 bases not matched to a gene; V was cut back by 5 bases and J by 4 bases. The whole variable domain, remainder taken from reference TRBV25-1 and TRBJ2-1, is EADIYQTPRYLVIGTGKKITLECSQTMGHDKMYWYQQDPGMELHLIHYSYGVNSTEKGDLSSESTVSRIRTEHFPLTLESARPSHTSQYLCASSSYRTSYNEQFFGPGTRLTVL.